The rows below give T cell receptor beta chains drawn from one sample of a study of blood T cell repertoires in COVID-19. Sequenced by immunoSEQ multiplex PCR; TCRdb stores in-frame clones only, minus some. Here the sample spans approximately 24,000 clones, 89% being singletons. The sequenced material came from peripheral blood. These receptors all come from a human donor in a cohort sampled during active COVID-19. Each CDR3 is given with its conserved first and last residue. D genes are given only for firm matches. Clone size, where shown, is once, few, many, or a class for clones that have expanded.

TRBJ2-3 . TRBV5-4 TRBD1 TGTGCCAGCAGCAAAGGGACAGGAGATACAGATACGCAGTATTTT CASSKGTGDTDTQYF
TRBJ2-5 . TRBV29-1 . TGCAGCGTTGCTTTGGACAGTACTCCGGGAGGGACCCAGTACTTC CSVALDSTPGGTQYF
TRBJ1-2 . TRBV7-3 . TGTGCCAGCAGCCCTACAAGGGGCGGTGGCGGCTACACCTTC CASSPTRGGGGYTF
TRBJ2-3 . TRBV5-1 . TGCGCCAGCAGCCGTACGGTTCTAGCGTTAACAGATACGCAGTATTTT CASSRTVLALTDTQYF
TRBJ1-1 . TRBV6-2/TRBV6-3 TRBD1 TGTGCCAGCAGTTATCCGTTGGGGAAGGGGGCCGTCACTGAAGCTTTCTTT CASSYPLGKGAVTEAFF
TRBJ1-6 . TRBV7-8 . TGTGCCAGCAGCTTAACAGGAGTCTATAATTCACCCCTCCACTTT CASSLTGVYNSPLHF
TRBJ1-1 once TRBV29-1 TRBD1 TGCAGCGTTGACCAGGGGGCGGGGGAAGCTTTCTTT CSVDQGAGEAFF
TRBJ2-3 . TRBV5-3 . TGTGCCAGAAGCGCCGGCAACGGACTGACGACAGATACGCAGTATTTT CARSAGNGLTTDTQYF
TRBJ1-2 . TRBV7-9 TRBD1 TGTGCCAGCAGCAGGGACAGCAACTATGGCTACACCTTC CASSRDSNYGYTF
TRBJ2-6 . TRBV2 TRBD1 TGTGCCAGCAGTGGGCTCAGGGGGTCTGGGGCCAACGTCCTGACTTTC CASSGLRGSGANVLTF
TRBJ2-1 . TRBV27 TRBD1 TGTGCCAGCACCACCGGGACAGGGGGCATAAATGAGCAGTTCTTC CASTTGTGGINEQFF
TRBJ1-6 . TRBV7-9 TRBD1 TGTGCCAGCAGTCTGACAGGGCAGGGGAATTCACCCCTCCACTTT CASSLTGQGNSPLHF
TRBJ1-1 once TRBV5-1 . TGCGCCAGCAGCTTGGTCAGGGGTGCAAACACTGAAGCTTTCTTT CASSLVRGANTEAFF
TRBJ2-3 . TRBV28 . TGTGCCAGCGCGACACCCCTTGCAAACACAGATACGCAGTATTTT CASATPLANTDTQYF
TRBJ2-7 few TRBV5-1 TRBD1 TGCGCCAGCAGCTTAACAGGGGAGTCCTACGAGCAGTACTTC CASSLTGESYEQYF
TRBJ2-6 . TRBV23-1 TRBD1 TGCGCCAGCAGTCCATACCCCCGGGACAGGGGTTTTGGGGCCAACGTCCTGACTTTC CASSPYPRDRGFGANVLTF
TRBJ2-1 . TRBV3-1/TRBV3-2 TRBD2 TGTGCCAGCAGTCATAGCGGGAACGGCCAGAATGAGCAGTTCTTC CASSHSGNGQNEQFF
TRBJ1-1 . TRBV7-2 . TGTGCCAGCAGGATGGGGCCGAGGACTGAAGCTTTCTTT CASRMGPRTEAFF
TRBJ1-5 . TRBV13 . TGTGCCAGCAGCCCTCAAAGAGGGCAGCCCCAGCATTTT CASSPQRGQPQHF
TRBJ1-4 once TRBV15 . TGTGCCACCAGCAGAGAACGTCCGATCGGGGAAAAACTGTTTTTT CATSRERPIGEKLFF
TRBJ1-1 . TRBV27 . TGTGCCAGCAGTTTGTCTAGGAACACTGAAGCTTTCTTT CASSLSRNTEAFF
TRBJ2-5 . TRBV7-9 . TGTGCCAGCAGCTTGGCGGGGTTTTCAGAGACCCAGTACTTC CASSLAGFSETQYF
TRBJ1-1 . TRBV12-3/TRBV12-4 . TGTGCCAGCAGCAACTGGGCAGAAGAAGCTTTCTTT CASSNWAEEAFF
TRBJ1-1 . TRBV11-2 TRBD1 TGTGCCAGCAGCCCAGGACAGGTCATGAACACTGAAGCTTTCTTT CASSPGQVMNTEAFF
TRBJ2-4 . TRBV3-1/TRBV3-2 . TGTGCCAGCCCGGCGGGACAGTCCAAAAACATTCAGTACTTC CASPAGQSKNIQYF
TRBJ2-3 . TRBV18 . TGTGCCAGCTCACCCGCGGGCACCCGCACAGATACGCAGTATTTT CASSPAGTRTDTQYF
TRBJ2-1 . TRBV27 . TGTGCCAGCAGCCCAGGGGTACTACCCCGCGGTGAGCAGTTCTTC CASSPGVLPRGEQFF